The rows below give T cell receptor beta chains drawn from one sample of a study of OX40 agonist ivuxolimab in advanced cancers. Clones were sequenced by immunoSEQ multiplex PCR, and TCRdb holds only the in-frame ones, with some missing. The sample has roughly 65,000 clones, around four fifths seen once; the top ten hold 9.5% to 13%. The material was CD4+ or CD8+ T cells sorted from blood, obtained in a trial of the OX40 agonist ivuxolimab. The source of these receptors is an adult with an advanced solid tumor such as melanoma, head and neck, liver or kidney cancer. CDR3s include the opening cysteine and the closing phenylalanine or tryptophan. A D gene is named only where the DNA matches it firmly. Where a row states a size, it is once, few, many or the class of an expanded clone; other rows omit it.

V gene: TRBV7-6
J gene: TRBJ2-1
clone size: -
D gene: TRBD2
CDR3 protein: CASSLGGSGSTYNEQFF
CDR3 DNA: TGTGCCAGCAGCTTAGGGGGTAGCGGGAGTACCTACAATGAGCAGTTCTTC

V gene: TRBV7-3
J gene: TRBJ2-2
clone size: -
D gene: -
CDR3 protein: CASTREKTGELFF
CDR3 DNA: TGTGCCAGCACACGAGAAAAAACCGGGGAGCTGTTTTTT

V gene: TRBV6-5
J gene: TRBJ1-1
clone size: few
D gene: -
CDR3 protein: CASRWNTEAFF
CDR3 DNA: TGTGCCAGCAGGTGGAACACTGAAGCTTTCTTT

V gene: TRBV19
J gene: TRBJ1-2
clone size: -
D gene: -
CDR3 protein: CAIATPGGEYGYTF
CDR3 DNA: TGTGCCATCGCGACCCCTGGAGGGGAGTATGGCTACACCTTC

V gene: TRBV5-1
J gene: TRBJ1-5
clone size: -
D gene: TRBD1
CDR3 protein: CASSYPGQAPIKPQHF
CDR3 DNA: TGCGCCAGCAGCTATCCGGGACAGGCTCCAATTAAGCCCCAGCATTTT

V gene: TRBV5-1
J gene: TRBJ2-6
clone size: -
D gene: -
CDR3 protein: CASSLGGAGANVLTF
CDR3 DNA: TGCGCCAGCAGCTTGGGGGGCGCTGGGGCCAACGTCCTGACTTTC

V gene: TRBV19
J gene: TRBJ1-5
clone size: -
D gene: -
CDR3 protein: CASTRLGQPQHF
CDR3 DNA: TGTGCCAGTACCCGGTTGGGTCAGCCCCAGCATTTT

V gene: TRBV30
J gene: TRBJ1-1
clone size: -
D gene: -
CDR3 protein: CAWALMNTEAFF
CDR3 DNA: TGTGCCTGGGCTCTCATGAACACTGAAGCTTTCTTT

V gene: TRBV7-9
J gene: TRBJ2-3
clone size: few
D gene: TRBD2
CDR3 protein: CASSLGGTRSSTQYF
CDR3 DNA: TGTGCCAGCAGCTTAGGCGGGACTAGGTCGTCCACGCAGTATTTT

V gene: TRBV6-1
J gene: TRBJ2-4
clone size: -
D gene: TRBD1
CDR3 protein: CASSPGQGNIQYF
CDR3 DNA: TGTGCCAGCAGCCCGGGACAGGGGAACATTCAGTACTTC

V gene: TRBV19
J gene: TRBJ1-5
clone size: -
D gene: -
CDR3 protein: CASRLRAGLGQPQHF
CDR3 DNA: TGTGCCAGTAGGCTGAGGGCGGGGCTTGGCCAGCCCCAGCATTTT

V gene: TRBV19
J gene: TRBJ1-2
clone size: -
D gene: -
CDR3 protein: CASMTENYGYTF
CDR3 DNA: TGTGCCAGTATGACAGAGAACTATGGCTACACCTTC

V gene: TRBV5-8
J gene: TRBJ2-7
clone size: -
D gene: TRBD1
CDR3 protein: CASSLAGTGGYEQYF
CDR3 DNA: TGTGCCAGCAGCTTGGCCGGGACAGGGGGCTACGAGCAGTACTTC

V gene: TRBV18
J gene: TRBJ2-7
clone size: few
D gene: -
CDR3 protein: CASSPVTGTYEQYF
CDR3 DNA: TGTGCCAGCTCACCAGTTACAGGGACCTACGAGCAGTACTTC

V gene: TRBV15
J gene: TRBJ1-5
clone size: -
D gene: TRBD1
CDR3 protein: CATSKDRASNQPQHF
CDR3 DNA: TGTGCCACCAGCAAGGACAGGGCGAGCAATCAGCCCCAGCATTTT

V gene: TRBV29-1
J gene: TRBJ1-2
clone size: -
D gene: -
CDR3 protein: CSVLTGWQGYGYTF
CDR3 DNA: TGCAGCGTCCTAACGGGGTGGCAGGGCTATGGCTACACCTTC

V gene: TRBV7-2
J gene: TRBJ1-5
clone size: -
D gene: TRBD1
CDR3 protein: CASSNERQGARQPQHF
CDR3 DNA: TGTGCCAGCAGCAACGAACGACAGGGGGCTCGGCAGCCCCAGCATTTT

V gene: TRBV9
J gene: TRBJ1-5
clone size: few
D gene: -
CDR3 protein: CASSVDPDQPQHF
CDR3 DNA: TGTGCCAGCAGCGTAGACCCCGATCAGCCCCAGCATTTT

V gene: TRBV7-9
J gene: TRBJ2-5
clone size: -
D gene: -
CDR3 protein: CASSLGGRETQYF
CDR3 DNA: TGTGCCAGCAGCTTAGGGGGAAGGGAGACCCAGTACTTC

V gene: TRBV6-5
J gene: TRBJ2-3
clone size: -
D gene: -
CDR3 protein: CATLSQGTDTQYF
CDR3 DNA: TGTGCCACCTTGTCACAGGGCACAGATACGCAGTATTTT

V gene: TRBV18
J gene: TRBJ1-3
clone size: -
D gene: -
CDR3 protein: CASSPGTGNTIYF
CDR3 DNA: TGTGCCAGCTCACCCGGGACAGGAAACACCATATATTTT

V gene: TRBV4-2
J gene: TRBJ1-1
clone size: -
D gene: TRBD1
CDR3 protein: CASSQGRGAGGTAFF
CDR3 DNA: TGTGCCAGCAGCCAAGGGCGTGGGGCAGGGGGTACGGCTTTCTTT

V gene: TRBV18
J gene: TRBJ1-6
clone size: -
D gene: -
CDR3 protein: CASSPPERNNSPLHF
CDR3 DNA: TGTGCCAGCTCACCACCTGAACGGAATAATTCACCCCTCCACTTT

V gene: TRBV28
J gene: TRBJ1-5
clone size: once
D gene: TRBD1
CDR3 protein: CASSLYTGTAHQPQHF
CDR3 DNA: TGTGCCAGCAGTTTATACACAGGGACAGCTCATCAGCCCCAGCATTTT

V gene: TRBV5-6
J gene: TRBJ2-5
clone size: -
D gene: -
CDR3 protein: CASSSDRVGTRETQYF
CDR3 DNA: TGTGCCAGCAGTTCCGACAGGGTAGGGACTCGAGAGACCCAGTACTTC

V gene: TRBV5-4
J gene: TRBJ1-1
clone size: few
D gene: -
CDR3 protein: CASSSHSGVRTEAFF
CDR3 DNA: TGTGCCAGCAGCTCTCATAGCGGGGTCCGGACTGAAGCTTTCTTT

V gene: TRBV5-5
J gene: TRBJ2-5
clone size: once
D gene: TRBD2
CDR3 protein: CASSLGLAGEETQYF
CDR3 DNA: TGTGCCAGCAGTTTGGGACTAGCGGGAGAAGAGACCCAGTACTTC

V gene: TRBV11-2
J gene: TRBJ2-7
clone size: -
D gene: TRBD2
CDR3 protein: CASSLGLASYEQYF
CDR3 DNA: TGTGCCAGCAGCTTGGGACTAGCCTCCTACGAGCAGTACTTC

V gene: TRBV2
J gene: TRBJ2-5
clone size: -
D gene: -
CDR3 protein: CASSGTSGETQYF
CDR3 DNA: TGTGCCAGCAGTGGTACGTCGGGAGAGACCCAGTACTTC

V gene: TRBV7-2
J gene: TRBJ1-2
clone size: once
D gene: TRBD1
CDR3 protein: CASSLPGTGEVYTF
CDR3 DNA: TGTGCCAGCAGCTTACCAGGGACAGGGGAAGTCTACACCTTC

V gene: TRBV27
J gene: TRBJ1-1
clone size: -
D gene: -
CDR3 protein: CASTSRGWGTEAFF
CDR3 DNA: TGTGCCAGTACTTCTCGCGGTTGGGGGACTGAAGCTTTCTTT

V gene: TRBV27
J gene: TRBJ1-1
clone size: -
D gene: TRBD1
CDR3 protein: CASSSPLRQGRNTEAFF
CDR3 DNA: TGTGCCAGCAGTTCCCCCTTGCGACAGGGACGCAACACTGAAGCTTTCTTT

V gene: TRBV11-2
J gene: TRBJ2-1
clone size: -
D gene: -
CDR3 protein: CASSSTASSYNEQFF
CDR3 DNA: TGTGCCAGCAGCTCGACAGCCAGCTCCTACAATGAGCAGTTCTTC

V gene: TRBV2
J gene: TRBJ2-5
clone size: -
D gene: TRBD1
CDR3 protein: CASSTDRGRKETQYF
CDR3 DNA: TGTGCCAGCAGTACGGACAGGGGACGGAAAGAGACCCAGTACTTC

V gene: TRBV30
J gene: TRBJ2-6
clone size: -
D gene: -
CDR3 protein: CAWSVSWGVPGANVLTF
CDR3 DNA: TGTGCCTGGAGTGTAAGTTGGGGGGTCCCTGGGGCCAACGTCCTGACTTTC

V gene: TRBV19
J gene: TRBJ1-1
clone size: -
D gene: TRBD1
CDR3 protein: CASSFRDRGPSAEAFF
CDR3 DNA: TGTGCCAGTAGTTTCCGGGACAGGGGGCCGAGCGCTGAAGCTTTCTTT

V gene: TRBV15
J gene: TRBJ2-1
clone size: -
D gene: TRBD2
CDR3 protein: CATAWPGLGHNEQFF
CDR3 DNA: TGTGCCACCGCCTGGCCGGGACTAGGACACAATGAGCAGTTCTTC

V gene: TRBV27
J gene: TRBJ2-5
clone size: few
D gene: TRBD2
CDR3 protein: CATRTTTSGGTETQYF
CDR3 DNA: TGTGCCACCCGAACCACGACTAGCGGGGGGACGGAGACCCAGTACTTC

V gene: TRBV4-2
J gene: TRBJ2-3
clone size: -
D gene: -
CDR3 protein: CASSQEVGGISTDTQYF
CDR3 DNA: TGTGCCAGCAGCCAAGAAGTGGGCGGGATTAGCACAGATACGCAGTATTTT

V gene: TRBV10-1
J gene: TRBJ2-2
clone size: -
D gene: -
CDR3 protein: CASSDEEDPTGELFF
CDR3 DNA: TGCGCCAGCAGTGACGAAGAGGATCCCACCGGGGAGCTGTTTTTT

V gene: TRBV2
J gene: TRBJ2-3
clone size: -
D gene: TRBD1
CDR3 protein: CASSRDRYTDTQYF
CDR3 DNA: TGTGCCAGCAGCCGGGACAGGTACACAGATACGCAGTATTTT

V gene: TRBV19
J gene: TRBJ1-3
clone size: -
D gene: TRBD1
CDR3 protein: CASRAKQGAASGNTIYF
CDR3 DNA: TGTGCCAGTAGAGCGAAACAGGGGGCGGCCTCTGGAAACACCATATATTTT

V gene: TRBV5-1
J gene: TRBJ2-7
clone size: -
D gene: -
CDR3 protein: CASSPLSTGEQYF
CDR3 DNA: TGCGCCAGCAGCCCCCTCTCCACTGGCGAGCAGTACTTC

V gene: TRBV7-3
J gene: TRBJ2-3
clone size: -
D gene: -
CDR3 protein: CASSPVGDLGDTQYF
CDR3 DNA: TGTGCCAGCAGCCCCGTCGGCGATCTGGGAGATACGCAGTATTTT

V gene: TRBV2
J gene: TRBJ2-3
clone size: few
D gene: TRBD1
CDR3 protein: CASSGQGPTDTQYF
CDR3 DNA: TGTGCCAGCAGTGGACAGGGCCCCACAGATACGCAGTATTTT

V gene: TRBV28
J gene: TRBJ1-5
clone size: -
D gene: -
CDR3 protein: CASRPRGAGNQPQHF
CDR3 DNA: TGTGCCAGCAGACCGCGGGGGGCTGGCAATCAGCCCCAGCATTTT

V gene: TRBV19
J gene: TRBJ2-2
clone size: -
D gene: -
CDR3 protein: CASSIGPAATGELFF
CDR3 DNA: TGTGCCAGTAGTATAGGTCCCGCCGCCACCGGGGAGCTGTTTTTT

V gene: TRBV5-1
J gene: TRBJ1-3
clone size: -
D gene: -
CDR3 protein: CASSLGSSGNTIYF
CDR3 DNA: TGCGCCAGCAGCTTGGGATCCAGCGGAAACACCATATATTTT

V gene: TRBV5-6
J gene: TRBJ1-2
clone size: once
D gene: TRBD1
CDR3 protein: CASSLAQGMGFGYTF
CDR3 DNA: TGTGCCAGCAGCTTGGCACAGGGGATGGGTTTTGGCTACACCTTC